These T cell receptor beta chains were read from a single sample in a study of vaccination effects on CD4 cells after COVID-19. No antigens are known for them. Profiled with immunoSEQ multiplex PCR; TCRdb holds only in-frame clones, not every one. The table shows 20,000 to 30,000 clones, with over 75% occurring only once. The material sequenced was CD4+ T cells from PBMCs cultured with SARS-CoV-2 spike peptides, taken after COVID-19 vaccination. These receptors came from a human donor who received a COVID-19 vaccine. Some clones in this sample may be carry-over from other donors' samples. Both conserved end residues are part of each CDR3.

cdr3_length	v_call	j_call	cdr3_aa
14	TRBV7-2	TRBJ1-6	CASSLDFANSPLHF
14	TRBV5-1	TRBJ1-3	CASSLGNSGNTIYF
16	TRBV9	TRBJ1-2	CASSVEGSAGNYGYTF
17	TRBV4-3	TRBJ2-2	CASSQVATGANTGELFF
15	TRBV5-1	TRBJ1-6	CASSLAGADRSPLHF
14	TRBV28	TRBJ1-5	CASSTDRGVAPQHF
15	TRBV10-2	TRBJ1-6	CASRGQGLTYSPLHF
14	TRBV5-1	TRBJ2-3	CASSRGVITDTQYF
16	TRBV28	TRBJ2-1	CASTTRGVRAFGEQFF
12	TRBV18	TRBJ2-5	CASSGALETQYF
15	TRBV5-1	TRBJ1-1	CASSLGPGWGTEAFF
14	TRBV5-1	TRBJ1-2	CASSPTGVLYGYTF
13	TRBV9	TRBJ2-2	CASSVTYTGELFF
14	TRBV7-2	TRBJ2-5	CASSLSRYQETQYF
18	TRBV4-1	TRBJ2-3	CASSQGQGPRFLKDTQYF
14	TRBV18	TRBJ1-4	CASYQGPTNEKLFF
13	TRBV19	TRBJ1-5	CATTTGSNQPQHF
14	TRBV5-1	TRBJ2-3	CASSAQRGIDTQYF
13	TRBV6-1	TRBJ1-4	CASSEMSGEKLFF
15	TRBV4-1	TRBJ1-5	CASSQEGRLNQPQHF
13	TRBV6-6	TRBJ1-1	CASTLQVGTEAFF
14	TRBV3-1/TRBV3-2	TRBJ1-4	CASSPTAINEKLFF
11	TRBV29-1	TRBJ1-1	CSYGEGGLAFF
15	TRBV19	TRBJ2-1	CASSIIAGSYNEQFF
13	TRBV6-5	TRBJ1-2	CASSRHRDYGYTF
13	TRBV19	TRBJ1-4	CASSSGAHEKLFF
13	TRBV9	TRBJ2-1	CASSVGTGDEQFF
15	TRBV7-3	TRBJ2-1	CASSLTGGPYNEQFF
13	TRBV6-1	TRBJ2-5	CASSEDRGETQYF
13	TRBV3-1/TRBV3-2	TRBJ2-7	CASSQADYYEQYF
14	TRBV6-6	TRBJ1-2	CASSRGQGFYGYTF
17	TRBV4-1	TRBJ1-1	CASSPDRGRRGNTEAFF
16	TRBV15	TRBJ2-3	CATSRTRTGVTDTQYF
11	TRBV6-6	TRBJ2-1	CASSLRDEQFF
15	TRBV30	TRBJ1-1	CAWSRGDSMNTEAFF
14	TRBV5-4	TRBJ2-2	CASRTGTVTGELFF
16	TRBV5-1	TRBJ1-3	CASSLRTGGSGNTIYF
18	TRBV5-1	TRBJ2-3	CASSLAPGTVTGGNTQYF
15	TRBV6-5	TRBJ1-2	CASSYSMGSGSGYTF
14	TRBV6-5	TRBJ1-5	CASSSGGPAGPQHF
14	TRBV6-1	TRBJ2-4	CASSDAVPKNIQYF
14	TRBV5-1	TRBJ2-1	CASSLGNAYNEQFF
12	TRBV2	TRBJ2-1	CASRLENGEQFF
14	TRBV24-1	TRBJ1-2	CATSDLTGGRGYTF
15	TRBV7-8	TRBJ2-6	CASSSRGIGANVLTF
14	TRBV27	TRBJ1-4	CASSLGRSNEKLFF
15	TRBV29-1	TRBJ2-2	CSVDRGKLGTGELFF
15	TRBV5-1	TRBJ1-1	CASSTLEGGNTEAFF
12	TRBV5-1	TRBJ2-3	CASSMFGATQYF
14	TRBV5-1	TRBJ1-1	CASSLGWIGQDAFF
17	TRBV5-6	TRBJ1-2	CASSLEEGNRDRYGYTF
16	TRBV5-4	TRBJ2-3	CASSLTGTSFFDTQYF
13	TRBV14	TRBJ1-1	CASSLRGLTEAFF
17	TRBV18	TRBJ1-2	CASSAGTGVPSNYGYTF
13	TRBV5-1	TRBJ2-4	CASSWGGENIQYF